The 15 T cell receptor beta chains given below trace back to one sample, sequenced in a study of shared clonotypes between healthy human individuals. Clones were sequenced by immunoSEQ multiplex PCR, and TCRdb holds only the in-frame ones, with some missing. The table lists more than 2,000,000 clones, 85% to 95% of them singletons, with about 0.41% in the top ten. The sample taken for sequencing was naive CD4+ T cells from PBMCs. The subset: CD45RA+ positively selected. Source of these receptors: a young man in good health. Some clones in this sample may be carry-over from other donors' samples.

This CDR3 reads CASSLDGRGSTDEQYF. DNA of the CDR3: TGTGCCAGCAGCTTGGACGGGAGAGGATCCACCGACGAGCAGTACTTC. The chain is built from TRBV5-4 and TRBJ2-7; maybe TRBD2 (6 bases). Deletions cut 0 bases from V and 5 bases from J, with 18 bases between. Germline V gene lookup returns CDR1 SGHNT and CDR2 YYREEE (reference sequence). The CDR3 runs to 16 residues.

This clone has more than one count but fewer than ten. This chain uses TRBV21-1 with TRBJ1-2. TRBV21-1 is tagged as a pseudogene. The CDR3 runs to 11 residues. CDR3 region: CATREWYGYTF. As DNA, the CDR3 is TGTGCCACTCGGGAATGGTATGGCTACACCTTC.

The V gene is TRBV6-1, the J gene TRBJ1-2; no definite D call. The CDR3 is 12 amino acids. Trimming pared 6 bases from V and 9 bases from J, leaving 14 bases between. Germline V CDR1 and CDR2: MNHNS, SASEGT. CDR3 sequence (DNA): TGTGCCAGCAGAGAGGCCCCGGTGAGCTACACCTTC. Protein product: CASREAPVSYTF.

The chain couples TRBV5-1 to TRBJ2-1; D uncertain. Trimming took 5 bases from V and 0 from J, leaving 12 bases between them. CDR1 and CDR2 from the germline V gene are SGHRS and YFSETQ. CDR3 length: 15 amino acids. The CDR3 region is CASRKDPGSYNEQFF. The CDR3 DNA reads TGCGCCAGCAGGAAAGACCCGGGCTCCTACAATGAGCAGTTCTTC. The entire variable domain, with the rest obtained from reference TRBV5-1 and TRBJ2-1, is as follows: KAGVTQTPRYLIKTRGQQVTLSCSPISGHRSVSWYQQTPGQGLQFLFEYFSETQRNKGNFPGRFSGRQFSNSRSEMNVSTLELGDSALYLCASRKDPGSYNEQFFGPGTRLTVL.

The chain carries TRBV5-1 and TRBJ1-4, with 12 bases matching TRBD1. The germline CDR1 and CDR2 sequences are SGHRS and YFSETQ. V lost 4 bases to trimming and J lost 5 bases; unmatched junction nucleotides: 3. The CDR3 is made up of 15 amino acids. CDR3 coding DNA: TGCGCCAGCAGCCCGGGGACAGGGGGCAATGAAAAACTGTTTTTT. Protein product: CASSPGTGGNEKLFF. Supplemented by reference TRBV5-1 and TRBJ1-4, the full variable domain reads KAGVTQTPRYLIKTRGQQVTLSCSPISGHRSVSWYQQTPGQGLQFLFEYFSETQRNKGNFPGRFSGRQFSNSRSEMNVSTLELGDSALYLCASSPGTGGNEKLFFGSGTQLSVL.

Concerning this clone: Other DNA sequences of this sample code for an identical CDR3. The CDR3 is CASSSETGGTEAFF. The CDR3 DNA sequence: TGCGCCAGCAGCTCTGAGACGGGGGGCACTGAAGCTTTCTTT. The V call is TRBV5-1, the J call TRBJ1-1, with D perhaps matching TRBD1 (5 bases). Germline V gene lookup returns CDR1 SGHRS and CDR2 YFSETQ. The V end was cut by 3 bases, the J end by 4 bases, with 13 bases between. The CDR3 is 14 residues long.

V and J are TRBV19 and TRBJ2-2; no firm D call. Germline lookup yields CDR1 LNHDA and CDR2 SQIVND (reference sequence). The CDR3 has 16 amino acids. The V and J ends lost 5 bases and 0 bases respectively, with 13 bases between them. This CDR3 is CASSPYRDANTGELFF. CDR3 nucleotide sequence: TGTGCCAGTAGTCCATACAGAGACGCGAACACCGGGGAGCTGTTTTTT.

This rearrangement joins TRBV7-2 to TRBJ1-4; TRBD1 matches at 9 bases. Germline values: CDR1 SGHTA, CDR2 FQGNSA. The CDR3 runs 14 residues. The junction had 2 bases not matched to a gene; V was cut back by 3 bases and J by 6 bases. CDR3 protein: CASSFDRGYEKLFF. As DNA, the CDR3 is TGTGCCAGCAGCTTCGACAGGGGGTATGAAAAACTGTTTTTT.

The CDR3 nucleotides are TGTGCCACCAGCGAGCTTTCTAACTATGGCTACACCTTC. This translates into CATSELSNYGYTF. The V call is TRBV15, the J call TRBJ1-2; D ambiguous. Trimming shortened V by 5 bases and J by 0 bases, and 7 bases separated the two germline ends. The germline V gene encodes CDR1 LNHNV and CDR2 YYDKDF (reference sequence). The CDR3 has 13 amino acids.

The chain joins TRBV5-4 to TRBJ2-3; D is undetermined. V was clipped by 3 bases and J by 1 base, with 15 bases between them. This CDR3 is built from 16 residues. The germline V gene has CDR1 SGHNT and CDR2 YYREEE (reference sequence). CDR3 in amino acids: CASSSQKGEGTDTQYF. As DNA, the CDR3 is TGTGCCAGCAGCTCCCAGAAGGGCGAGGGCACAGATACGCAGTATTTT.

The chain combines TRBV5-5 with TRBJ2-7, with 11 positions matching TRBD2. CDR3 size: 15 residues. Germline CDR1 reads SGHKS; CDR2 reads YYEKEE (reference sequence). Trimming removed 6 bases from V and 4 bases from J; junction bases left unmatched: 9. The CDR3 is CASTRSGTSGYEQYF. CDR3 nucleotide sequence: TGTGCCAGCACCCGTAGTGGGACTAGCGGTTACGAGCAGTACTTC.

The chain is built from TRBV5-1 and TRBJ2-6; D possibly corresponds to TRBD2 (6 bases). The germline gives CDR1 SGHRS, CDR2 YFSETQ. This CDR3 has 14 residues. Trimming took off 9 bases at V and 0 bases at J, with 10 bases between the two ends. The CDR3 sequence: CATGEASGANVLTF. In DNA form, the CDR3 reads TGCGCCACCGGGGAGGCCTCTGGGGCCAACGTCCTGACTTTC.

The rearrangement links TRBV5-6 to TRBJ2-3; 11 bases agree with TRBD2. The CDR3 has 15 amino acids. Trimming at V came to 4 bases and at J to 6 bases, leaving 7 bases not matched to a gene. Germline V gene lookup returns CDR1 SGHDT and CDR2 YYEEEE. Written as DNA, the CDR3 is TGTGCCAGCAGCAATTTGCTAGCGGGAGGTGATACGCAGTATTTT. This sequence encodes CASSNLLAGGDTQYF.

The CDR3: CASSEAPQGQPQHF. CDR3 DNA sequence: TGTGCCAGCAGTGAAGCGCCCCAGGGCCAGCCCCAGCATTTT. The chain has TRBV6-1 and TRBJ1-5; D may be TRBD1 (5 bases). The CDR3 spans 14 residues. Deletions cut 0 bases from V and 7 bases from J, with 10 bases between. From germline, CDR1 is MNHNS and CDR2 SASEGT.

This rearrangement joins TRBV28 to TRBJ1-5, with D perhaps matching TRBD1 (5 bases). V was shortened by 0 bases and J by 3 bases, with 15 bases between the two germline ends. Germline CDR1 is MDHEN and CDR2 is SYDVKM. The CDR3 consists of 17 residues. The CDR3 bases are TGTGCCAGCAGTTTATGGTCTGGGGACCCGCTCAATCAGCCCCAGCATTTT. As protein: CASSLWSGDPLNQPQHF.